This T cell receptor (beta chain) was captured in a study of blood T cell repertoires in COVID-19 (dated by TCRdb to about 2020). Broadly, across the study: The collaborator samples originated in the United States, Italy and Spain and spanned the acute and convalescent phases of COVID-19. The material from the prospective study consisted of cDNA or gDNA derived from T cells, B-cell-depleted T cells, or PBMCs. The repertoires were made available in a free public database intended to serve as a resource for research on the immune response to SARS-CoV-2. Samples came from the ongoing ImmuneRACE study (first 160 participants) plus 1,254 subjects from 6 global collaborators. Where available, HLA class I and class II types were obtained from metadata supplied by the sample provider rather than from assay-based typing. Sample metadata almost always included a de-identified subject ID, COVID-19 status, age in years and sex. Deeply sampled blood TCRbeta repertoires from subjects exposed to, actively infected with, or recovered from COVID-19 were included in the dataset. What the work shows at the level of the full study, not this receptor alone: The amount of clinical and demographic metadata varied by source and participant and was provided uncurated.

In Seattle, one collaborating source enrolled patients while the infection was active and tracked those patients longitudinally over the course of disease. Each collaborating institution followed its own protocols to collect whole blood in K2EDTA tubes. For TCRbeta analysis, collaborators shipped samples as frozen whole blood, isolated PBMCs, or DNA extracted from either of those sample types. With regard to this clone: It lacks a known antigen. No quality values exist for individual bases; no much larger clone is one base distant.

The immunoSEQ Assay, a bias-controlled multiplex PCR, was used to amplify TCRbeta CDR3 regions from genomic DNA. Per the source publication's procedure: The number of nucleated cells in each sample was estimated by amplification of reference gene primers within the assay. To quantify the absolute abundance of each unique TCRbeta CDR3 rearrangement, sequence reads were collapsed and filtered. For each sample, productive Simpson clonality was calculated as the square root of Simpson's diversity index across productive rearrangements. The table comes from immuneACCESS by way of TCRdb, which keeps in-frame sequences with V and J called. Part of the clones is missing from these tables; in studies checked, under half for an unresolved V gene and the rest for unknown reasons. The DNA gave D and trimming, while V, J and clone size come from that table. This sample is represented by a few hundred thousand clones; about 90% of them were singletons. The top ten clones comprise around 9.6% of the sample.

Taken from the germline V gene, the CDR1 and CDR2 loops are SGDLS and YYNGEE. There are 15 amino acids in the CDR3, from cysteine to phenylalanine inclusive. CDR3 DNA is the only sequence kept; it has 45 bases, read in frame from the first base. Relative to germline, V is missing 4 bases and J is missing 6 bases, with 8 bases of the junction outside any gene match. The origin of this receptor is a woman aged 70-85 years with COVID-19, enrolled during active disease. Sequencing input: peripheral blood. The rearranged chain carries TRBV9 and TRBJ2-2, with 8 bases matching TRBD1. CDR3 reads: CASSPTDRAAGELFF. The nucleotide sequence is given as TGTGCCAGCAGCCCGACGGACAGGGCGGCCGGGGAGCTGTTTTTT.